A selection of T cell receptor beta chains follows, all from one sample in a study of a mutant IDH1 vaccine in newly diagnosed glioma. TCRdb's table, derived via immunoSEQ multiplex PCR, lists solely in-frame clones and lacks some. The table includes around 92,000 clones, 80% to 90% detected once. The source material was PBMCs, sampled from a glioma patient treated with radiotherapy, temozolomide or both. The source is a woman between 50 and 59 years old with glioma. CDR3s leave out the opening cysteine and the closing phenylalanine or tryptophan. Fields, in order: V gene, CDR3 protein.

v_call: TRBV15
cdr3_aa: ATSRSFDVGYEQY

v_call: TRBV9
cdr3_aa: ASSAGGISYEQY

v_call: TRBV7-2
cdr3_aa: ASNKGGASTGELF

v_call: TRBV7-3
cdr3_aa: ASSLGTGVYGYT

v_call: TRBV20-1
cdr3_aa: SVASTEAF

v_call: TRBV7-8
cdr3_aa: ASSLGTGVPYEQY

v_call: TRBV28
cdr3_aa: ASSVGSGTEAF

v_call: TRBV6-1
cdr3_aa: ASSEAWQRPNTEAF

v_call: TRBV10-3
cdr3_aa: AISDRGPNSGNTIY

v_call: TRBV10-3
cdr3_aa: AIREGHGNTIY

v_call: TRBV18
cdr3_aa: ASSPQGAGGNQPQH

v_call: TRBV5-1
cdr3_aa: ASSLDRRTDTQY

v_call: TRBV10-1
cdr3_aa: ASSFDGFTDTQY

v_call: TRBV13
cdr3_aa: ASSSLGSPSYEQY

v_call: TRBV10-3
cdr3_aa: AISESAFGSPLH

v_call: TRBV10-3
cdr3_aa: AISEGSSYNEQF

v_call: TRBV18
cdr3_aa: ASSPSQVAKNIQY